The rows below give T cell receptor beta chains drawn from one sample of a study of blood T cell repertoires in COVID-19. Assay: immunoSEQ multiplex PCR; the TCRdb copy retains only in-frame clones and omits some. The repertoire has almost 250,000 clones, roughly 86% of them found once; the top ten carry approximately 6.2%. The sequenced sample consisted of peripheral blood. The receptor set was obtained from a woman older than 75 with COVID-19, enrolled during active disease. The CDR3 runs from the conserved cysteine through the conserved F or W. A D gene is named only where the DNA matches it firmly. Clone size is given for some rows only: seen once, a few or many times, or a class if the clone is expanded.

v_call	clone_size	j_call	d_call	cdr3_aa	cdr3_nt
TRBV7-2	once	TRBJ1-1	TRBD1	CASSLRTGNTEAFF	TGTGCCAGCAGCCTAAGGACAGGAAACACTGAAGCTTTCTTT
TRBV7-9	.	TRBJ1-1	TRBD1	CASSPRTGMNTEAFF	TGTGCCAGCAGCCCCCGGACAGGGATGAACACTGAAGCTTTCTTT
TRBV6-5	.	TRBJ2-7	.	CASRTPVGPYEQYF	TGTGCCAGCCGAACCCCGGTGGGGCCGTACGAGCAGTACTTC
TRBV4-2	.	TRBJ2-2	TRBD2	CASSQAGLAGELFF	TGTGCCAGCAGCCAAGCGGGACTAGCCGGGGAGCTGTTTTTT
TRBV7-8	.	TRBJ1-5	TRBD1	CASSHDYRGRRQPQHF	TGTGCCAGCAGCCACGATTACAGGGGGCGGCGACAGCCCCAGCATTTT
TRBV19	few	TRBJ2-2	.	CASSIGGARLSGELFF	TGTGCCAGTAGTATAGGAGGCGCGAGGCTCTCCGGGGAGCTGTTTTTT
TRBV5-6	.	TRBJ1-3	.	CASSLVTTGNTIYF	TGTGCCAGCAGCTTGGTTACTACTGGAAACACCATATATTTT
TRBV12-3/TRBV12-4	.	TRBJ1-1	.	CASSPQLNTEAFF	TGTGCCAGCAGTCCACAGCTTAACACTGAAGCTTTCTTT
TRBV30	.	TRBJ1-4	TRBD1	CAWSVGGQGAFF	TGTGCCTGGAGTGTAGGGGGACAGGGGGCGTTTTTT
TRBV18	once	TRBJ1-2	.	CASSPGDWEVLGRGYTF	TGTGCCAGCTCACCTGGGGACTGGGAGGTCCTTGGACGTGGCTACACCTTC
TRBV11-2	few	TRBJ1-6	TRBD1	CASSTRTGTGSPLHF	TGTGCCAGCAGCACCCGGACAGGGACTGGATCACCCCTCCACTTT
TRBV10-2	.	TRBJ2-5	.	CASQSQLGGETQYF	TGCGCCAGCCAGTCTCAGCTTGGAGGGGAGACCCAGTACTTC
TRBV19	.	TRBJ1-2	.	CASALAPDYGYTF	TGTGCCAGTGCCCTTGCTCCAGACTATGGCTACACCTTC
TRBV7-9	once	TRBJ1-3	.	CASSRLQGNTIYF	TGTGCCAGCAGTCGGCTACAGGGTAACACCATATATTTT
TRBV30	.	TRBJ2-5	TRBD1	CAWDAQGAGKTQYF	TGTGCCTGGGACGCTCAGGGGGCTGGAAAGACCCAGTACTTC
TRBV9	.	TRBJ2-1	TRBD2	CASSVASGGNYEQFF	TGTGCCAGCAGCGTCGCTAGCGGGGGGAACTATGAGCAGTTCTTC
TRBV3-1/TRBV3-2	.	TRBJ2-5	TRBD1	CASSQGQGRETQYF	TGTGCCAGCAGCCAAGGACAGGGGCGGGAGACCCAGTACTTC
TRBV28	.	TRBJ1-4	.	CASSLSGGDEKLFF	TGTGCCAGCAGTTTATCGGGGGGGGACGAAAAACTGTTTTTT
TRBV5-4	few	TRBJ1-5	TRBD1	CATSLQGPGQPQHF	TGTGCCACCAGCTTACAGGGGCCGGGTCAGCCCCAGCATTTT
TRBV2	.	TRBJ1-4	TRBD1	CASSMTGLRNEKLFF	TGTGCCAGCAGCATGACAGGGCTCCGTAATGAAAAACTGTTTTTT
TRBV20-1	.	TRBJ1-5	TRBD1	CSASTGQGVEQPQHF	TGCAGTGCTAGTACGGGACAGGGGGTTGAACAGCCCCAGCATTTT
TRBV14	.	TRBJ1-2	TRBD1	CASSHSGGEDYGYTF	TGTGCCAGCAGCCATTCAGGGGGCGAAGACTATGGCTACACCTTC
TRBV2	.	TRBJ1-5	.	CASSELGVGSNQPQHF	TGTGCCAGCAGTGAATTAGGGGTGGGGAGCAATCAGCCCCAGCATTTT